These T cell receptor beta chains were read from a single sample in a study of CD8 T cells in Susac syndrome. TCRdb independently ran MiXCR on the immunoSEQ multiplex PCR reads; one entry per CDR3 protein. The sample contains under 150,000 distinct CDR3 sequences, around 94% of which appear only once. Sequenced material: CD8+ T cells from PBMCs. These receptor sequences come from a human donor in good health. The CDR3 runs from the conserved cysteine through the conserved F or W. Each record gives: V gene, J gene, CDR3 protein.

v_call: TRBV13; j_call: TRBJ1-1; cdr3_aa: CASRNHLGNMNTEAFF
v_call: TRBV29-1; j_call: TRBJ2-1; cdr3_aa: CSVVLRNEQFF
v_call: TRBV28; j_call: TRBJ1-2; cdr3_aa: CASSFGGRQISDYGYTF
v_call: TRBV7-9; j_call: TRBJ2-5; cdr3_aa: CASSDFGGQETQYF
v_call: TRBV4-3; j_call: TRBJ2-3; cdr3_aa: CASSQDLTDTQYF
v_call: TRBV24-1; j_call: TRBJ2-1; cdr3_aa: CATSVPPSGIEDNEQFF
v_call: TRBV30; j_call: TRBJ2-7; cdr3_aa: CAWSSKRRYEQYF
v_call: TRBV7-6; j_call: TRBJ2-7; cdr3_aa: CASSPQTGGATYEQYF
v_call: TRBV4-2; j_call: TRBJ2-3; cdr3_aa: CASSQDSEVDTQYF
v_call: TRBV27; j_call: TRBJ1-5; cdr3_aa: CASSEPGVNQPQHF
v_call: TRBV7-8; j_call: TRBJ2-1; cdr3_aa: CASSLISEQFF
v_call: TRBV13; j_call: TRBJ1-3; cdr3_aa: CASSIEQGNTIYF
v_call: TRBV4-1; j_call: TRBJ2-4; cdr3_aa: CASSLGQGLNIQYF
v_call: TRBV2; j_call: TRBJ1-1; cdr3_aa: CAIPSLGGAVNTEAFF
v_call: TRBV27; j_call: TRBJ2-7; cdr3_aa: CASSFTSGITEQYF
v_call: TRBV20-1; j_call: TRBJ2-3; cdr3_aa: CSARGTSGDTDTQYF
v_call: TRBV4-2; j_call: TRBJ2-1; cdr3_aa: CASSQMGKTEQFF
v_call: TRBV29-1; j_call: TRBJ2-7; cdr3_aa: CSVQGTSSYEQYF
v_call: TRBV12-5; j_call: TRBJ2-7; cdr3_aa: CASGIWTSGAYEQYF
v_call: TRBV10-3; j_call: TRBJ1-1; cdr3_aa: CAIRMDSSNTEAFF
v_call: TRBV5-6; j_call: TRBJ2-7; cdr3_aa: CASSLRLEQYF
v_call: TRBV29-1; j_call: TRBJ2-7; cdr3_aa: CSVGGTGGGYEQYF
v_call: TRBV4-2; j_call: TRBJ2-7; cdr3_aa: CASSLSGTSGSYEQYF
v_call: TRBV7-9; j_call: TRBJ2-5; cdr3_aa: CASSLRVGVQETQYF
v_call: TRBV6-2/TRBV6-3; j_call: TRBJ2-1; cdr3_aa: CALGAHWIEQFF
v_call: TRBV9; j_call: TRBJ2-1; cdr3_aa: CASSVTPSGMYNEQFF
v_call: TRBV28; j_call: TRBJ2-1; cdr3_aa: CASSYGEGLLLNEQFF
v_call: TRBV30; j_call: TRBJ2-5; cdr3_aa: CAWSVWGLETQYF
v_call: TRBV28; j_call: TRBJ1-2; cdr3_aa: CAIHGRDSLGLYGYTF
v_call: TRBV29-1; j_call: TRBJ2-3; cdr3_aa: CSVVDLAGDTDTQYF
v_call: TRBV3-1; j_call: TRBJ2-1; cdr3_aa: CASRQTNEQFF
v_call: TRBV28; j_call: TRBJ2-3; cdr3_aa: CASSLASGPHTDTQYF
v_call: TRBV6-5; j_call: TRBJ2-7; cdr3_aa: CASSLDSGQYEQYF
v_call: TRBV18; j_call: TRBJ1-2; cdr3_aa: CASSTPTGNYGYTF
v_call: TRBV30; j_call: TRBJ2-7; cdr3_aa: CAWSVVEGPDDEQYF
v_call: TRBV7-2; j_call: TRBJ2-7; cdr3_aa: CASTARPYEQYF
v_call: TRBV6-9; j_call: TRBJ2-3; cdr3_aa: CASSYPDTQYF
v_call: TRBV4-3; j_call: TRBJ1-1; cdr3_aa: CASSQDLSRVTEAFF
v_call: TRBV27; j_call: TRBJ2-4; cdr3_aa: CASSGGLGWHIQYF
v_call: TRBV19; j_call: TRBJ2-7; cdr3_aa: CASRAGLSYEQYF
v_call: TRBV28; j_call: TRBJ2-5; cdr3_aa: CASSQGSETQYF
v_call: TRBV20-1; j_call: TRBJ2-7; cdr3_aa: CSARGTSGSHEQYF
v_call: TRBV25-1; j_call: TRBJ1-2; cdr3_aa: CASSDDGGGIYGYTF
v_call: TRBV20-1; j_call: TRBJ2-1; cdr3_aa: CSAQTSGRDLEQFF
v_call: TRBV28; j_call: TRBJ2-5; cdr3_aa: CASSPGQASLETQYF
v_call: TRBV4-3; j_call: TRBJ2-1; cdr3_aa: CASSQEGGGGNEQFF
v_call: TRBV13; j_call: TRBJ2-7; cdr3_aa: CASSLKVTSYEQYF
v_call: TRBV3-1; j_call: TRBJ2-5; cdr3_aa: CASSQDRETQYF
v_call: TRBV6-6; j_call: TRBJ2-3; cdr3_aa: CASSIFTGDTQYF